A single sample is the source of the 27 T cell receptor beta chains below, sequenced in a study of T cell changes during pregnancy in multiple sclerosis. The protocol was immunoSEQ multiplex PCR, while the TCRdb copy is restricted to in-frame clones and leaves out a portion. The table records 40,000 to 60,000 clones, about 89% of them present only once. The source material was CD8+ T cells from peripheral blood mononuclear cells, sampled after pregnancy. The receptors originated from a female donor with multiple sclerosis, enrolled in a pregnancy study.

The chain employs TRBV7-6 and TRBJ2-5; D might be TRBD1 (6 bases). This CDR3 is 17 amino acids long. Germline assignment: CDR1 SGHVS and CDR2 FNYEAQ. The V end was cut by 1 base, the J end by 2 bases, with 17 bases between. The CDR3 loop is CASSLVAGTYVQETQYF. The CDR3, as DNA: TGTGCCAGCAGCTTAGTTGCAGGGACATATGTACAAGAGACCCAGTACTTC.

The chain couples TRBV9 to TRBJ2-3; D is undetermined. V was trimmed by 3 bases and J by 1 base, leaving 18 bases between them. In germline, CDR1 is SGDLS, CDR2 YYNGEE. The CDR3 has 17 amino acids. DNA for the CDR3: TGTGCCAGCAGCGCGCCAGAGGTCCTTTCAGGCACAGATACGCAGTATTTT. Protein sequence: CASSAPEVLSGTDTQYF.

The chain combines TRBV19 with TRBJ1-2; D perhaps matches TRBD1 (6 bases). This CDR3 is 16 amino acids long. V lost 3 bases, J lost 4 bases, and 18 bases lay in between. Germline CDR1 LNHDA, CDR2 SQIVND (reference sequence). CDR3 loop: CASSMALQGPSYGYTF. The CDR3 nucleotides are TGTGCCAGTAGTATGGCCCTACAGGGTCCCAGCTATGGCTACACCTTC.

This sequence joins TRBV13 and TRBJ1-1, with 7 bases lining up with TRBD1. J lost 6 bases, V lost 6 bases, and 13 bases had no gene match. The length of the CDR3 is 15 residues. CDR1 is PRHDT and CDR2 is FYEKMQ in the germline V gene (reference sequence). CDR3 DNA: TGTGCCAGCAGTGAAAAGAGGGGGCTCATCTCTGAAGCTTTCTTT. As protein: CASSEKRGLISEAFF.

The V gene is TRBV5-6, the J gene TRBJ2-3, with a weak D call TRBD1 (6 bases). Per the germline V gene, CDR1 is SGHDT and CDR2 is YYEEEE. Trimming removed 3 bases at V and 2 bases at J, with 19 bases between. The CDR3 covers 17 residues. In DNA, the CDR3 is TGTGCCAGCAGCTCCAAGGGGGTGGAATTACACACAGATACGCAGTATTTT. Protein product: CASSSKGVELHTDTQYF.

The chain couples TRBV27 to TRBJ2-3; D is possibly TRBD1 (6 bases). The germline V and J ends were trimmed by 5 bases and 6 bases, with 21 bases remaining between them. The CDR3 is 16 residues long. Germline V lookup: CDR1 MNHEY, CDR2 SMNVEV (reference sequence). CDR3 sequence: CASSHYGDRYWDTQYF. DNA of the CDR3: TGTGCCAGCAGTCACTATGGTGACAGGTATTGGGATACGCAGTATTTT.

The genes are TRBV7-3 and TRBJ2-1, with 9 positions matching TRBD2. From germline, CDR1 is SGHTA and CDR2 FQGTGA. J gave up 1 base and V 2 bases, and 3 bases lay outside the gene matches. The CDR3 is 16 residues long. The CDR3 region is CASSLGAGGSYNEQFF. CDR3 sequence (DNA): TGTGCCAGCAGCTTAGGGGCGGGGGGGTCCTACAATGAGCAGTTCTTC.

V usage is TRBV25-1 and J usage is TRBJ1-2; a weak D match, TRBD1 (5 bases). The CDR3 runs 14 residues. V was cut by 5 bases and J by 2 bases, with 12 bases left in between. Germline CDR1 MGHDK, CDR2 SYGVNS. The CDR3 nucleotides read TGTGCCAGCAGTCGGGGGGAGGACAACTATGGCTACACCTTC. It translates to CASSRGEDNYGYTF.

The genes are TRBV25-1 and TRBJ1-2; D is perhaps TRBD1 (6 bases). CDR1 is MGHDK and CDR2 is SYGVNS in the germline V gene. V was cut by 5 bases and J by 10 bases, with 11 bases left in between. The length of the CDR3 is 11 residues. In nucleotides, the CDR3 is TGTGCCAGCAGTCTCGGGGGGCCCTACACCTTC. Its protein product is CASSLGGPYTF.

The rearrangement links TRBV14 to TRBJ2-1; TRBD1 matches 7 bases. The CDR3 spans 14 residues. Trimming cost V 5 bases and J 1 base; bases outside gene matches: 2. CDR1 is SGHDN and CDR2 is FVKESK in the germline V gene. The CDR3 nucleotides read TGTGCCAGCAGCGACAGGGAGTCCTACAATGAGCAGTTCTTC. Protein product: CASSDRESYNEQFF.

The chain couples TRBV14 to TRBJ2-3; D unresolved. V dropped 3 bases and J dropped 5 bases, with 6 bases sitting between them. The CDR3 is made up of 12 amino acids. Germline lookup yields CDR1 SGHDN and CDR2 FVKESK. CDR3 region: CASSQELDTQYF. For the CDR3, the DNA is TGTGCCAGCAGCCAGGAGTTAGATACGCAGTATTTT. The full variable domain, completed using reference TRBV14 and TRBJ2-3, is EAGVTQFPSHSVIEKGQTVTLRCDPISGHDNLYWYRRVMGKEIKFLLHFVKESKQDESGMPNNRFLAERTGGTYSTLKVQPAELEDSGVYFCASSQELDTQYFGPGTRLTVL.

The V call is TRBV27, the J call TRBJ1-2, with D unresolved. Trimming removed 0 bases from V and 4 bases from J, with 6 bases in between. Germline lookup yields CDR1 MNHEY and CDR2 SMNVEV (reference sequence). The CDR3 loop spans 13 amino acids. The CDR3 spells CASSLSQAYGYTF. The CDR3 region has the DNA TGTGCCAGCAGTTTATCTCAGGCCTATGGCTACACCTTC.

The J gene is TRBJ2-7, the V gene TRBV6-6, with TRBD1 as a possible D gene (7 bases). Germline CDR1 MNHNY, CDR2 SVGAGI (reference sequence). This CDR3 region has 15 residues. The V gene lost 2 bases and the J gene lost 2 bases, with 13 bases spanning the gap. This CDR3 is CASSYLAGGPYEQYF. CDR3 coding DNA: TGTGCCAGCAGTTACCTGGCAGGGGGGCCCTACGAGCAGTACTTC.

V usage is TRBV28 and J usage is TRBJ1-2; no definite D call. The CDR3 loop spans 15 amino acids. V lost 6 bases, J lost 8 bases, and 22 bases lay in between. Germline V CDR1 and CDR2: MDHEN, SYDVKM. In DNA form, the CDR3 reads TGTGCCAGCAGCCTCCCTGACTTTTTGATGTGGGGCTACACCTTC. Protein sequence: CASSLPDFLMWGYTF.

This clone was observed once. The chain links TRBV2 to TRBJ1-1; TRBD1 is a possible D gene (5 bases). With 11 bases removed from V and 2 bases from J, the gap between germline ends came to 15 bases. CDR3 length: 13 residues. From germline, CDR1 is SNHLY and CDR2 FYNNEI. CDR3 loop: CAGAADLNTEAFF. CDR3 nucleotides: TGTGCCGGGGCAGCCGATTTAAACACTGAAGCTTTCTTT.

J is TRBJ2-3 and V is TRBV6-4; 8 bases line up with TRBD1. CDR3 length equals 17 residues. The germline V gene has CDR1 MRHNA and CDR2 SNTAGT. After removal of 0 bases from V and 1 base from J, the junction contained 6 bases not matched to a gene. CDR3: CASSDSVPGQGTDTQYF. The CDR3 DNA reads as TGTGCCAGCAGTGACTCGGTCCCGGGACAGGGCACAGATACGCAGTATTTT.

The V and J genes are TRBV25-1 and TRBJ1-1; D not certain. V lost 1 base, J lost 2 bases, and 11 bases lay in between. CDR1 is MGHDK, CDR2 SYGVNS, per germline. The CDR3 runs to 15 residues. For the CDR3, the DNA is TGTGCCAGCAGTGAATCTCCAGCGTCAAACACTGAAGCTTTCTTT. It yields the protein CASSESPASNTEAFF.

The rearrangement links TRBV30 to TRBJ1-5; D gene unclear. This CDR3 has 13 amino acids. From germline, CDR1 is GTSNPN and CDR2 SVGIG (reference sequence). V was shortened by 0 bases and J by 4 bases, with 7 bases between the two germline ends. In DNA form, the CDR3 reads TGTGCCTGGAGTGTAGAGGTTAATCAGCCCCAGCATTTT. Translating it yields CAWSVEVNQPQHF.

The J gene is TRBJ2-1, the V gene TRBV19; 8 nucleotides match TRBD2. Germline V gene data show CDR1 as LNHDA and CDR2 as SQIVND (reference sequence). J was trimmed by 5 bases and V by 9 bases; bases with no gene match: 9. The CDR3 has 14 residues. The CDR3 DNA reads as TGTGCCAGCGGGGTGCCCGGGAGGGACAATGAGCAGTTCTTC. Its translation: CASGVPGRDNEQFF.

The chain recombines TRBV29-1 with TRBJ2-7; possibly TRBD2 for D (6 bases). V was trimmed by 0 bases and J by 0 bases, leaving 21 bases between them. Germline CDR1 is SQVTM and CDR2 is ANQGSEA. This CDR3 spans 18 amino acids. The CDR3 nucleotides are TGCAGCGTTGAAGAGGGGGGTCCCGAGTCGGGGGACTCCTACGAGCAGTACTTC. Its translation: CSVEEGGPESGDSYEQYF.

V usage is TRBV7-3 and J usage is TRBJ2-2; D unresolved. V gave up 1 base and J gave up 3 bases, with 6 bases separating them. The CDR3 sequence is 14 residues long. Germline lookup yields CDR1 SGHTA and CDR2 FQGTGA. Here the CDR3 reads CASSLIGDTGELFF. The CDR3 DNA sequence: TGTGCCAGCAGCTTAATAGGAGACACCGGGGAGCTGTTTTTT.

The V and J genes are TRBV4-2 and TRBJ2-2; no clear D gene. Germline-derived CDR1 and CDR2 are LGHNA and YNFKEQ. This CDR3 has 15 residues. V gave up 0 bases and J gave up 3 bases, with 8 bases separating them. This CDR3 is CASSQDGQHTGELFF. DNA of the CDR3: TGTGCCAGCAGCCAAGATGGGCAGCACACCGGGGAGCTGTTTTTT.

The CDR3 loop is CASSLELAGWNNEQFF. CDR3 DNA: TGTGCCAGCAGCTTAGAACTAGCGGGGTGGAACAATGAGCAGTTCTTC. The J gene is TRBJ2-1, the V gene TRBV7-6; 10 nucleotides align to TRBD2. There are 16 residues in the CDR3. CDR1 is SGHVS, CDR2 FNYEAQ, per germline. V shed 1 base, J shed 5 bases, and the junction held 5 bases outside the gene matches.

This sequence joins TRBV27 and TRBJ1-1, with 7 positions matching TRBD1. This CDR3 is 14 amino acids long. The germline V gene encodes CDR1 MNHEY and CDR2 SMNVEV (reference sequence). Losses at the gene ends were 5 bases for V and 2 bases for J; bases not matched to a gene: 5. The CDR3 loop is CASSLDRANTEAFF. The CDR3 DNA sequence: TGTGCCAGCAGTCTAGACAGGGCTAACACTGAAGCTTTCTTT.

J is TRBJ2-7 and V is TRBV19; D is unresolved. V lost 8 bases and J lost 7, with 12 bases in between. The V gene's germline CDR1 is LNHDA and CDR2 SQIVND (reference sequence). The CDR3 spans 11 residues. The CDR3 protein is CASGPFGEQYF. In DNA, the CDR3 is TGTGCCAGTGGCCCCTTTGGTGAGCAGTACTTC.

V usage is TRBV10-1 and J usage is TRBJ2-3; D is uncertain. The CDR3 is 15 residues long. V lost 4 bases and J lost 2, with 13 bases in between. Germline CDR1 and CDR2: WNHNN and SYGVQD (reference sequence). CDR3: CASSGATALTDTQYF. Written as DNA, the CDR3 is TGCGCCAGCAGTGGAGCGACCGCTCTCACAGATACGCAGTATTTT.

The chain uses TRBV6-1 and TRBJ2-7, with 7 nucleotides matching TRBD2. J gave up 7 bases and V 7 bases, and 13 bases lay outside the gene matches. The germline V gene encodes CDR1 MNHNS and CDR2 SASEGT. The CDR3 spans 14 residues. CDR3 region: CASTPGRGGLEQYF. For the CDR3, the DNA is TGTGCCAGCACCCCCGGAAGGGGAGGGTTGGAGCAGTACTTC.